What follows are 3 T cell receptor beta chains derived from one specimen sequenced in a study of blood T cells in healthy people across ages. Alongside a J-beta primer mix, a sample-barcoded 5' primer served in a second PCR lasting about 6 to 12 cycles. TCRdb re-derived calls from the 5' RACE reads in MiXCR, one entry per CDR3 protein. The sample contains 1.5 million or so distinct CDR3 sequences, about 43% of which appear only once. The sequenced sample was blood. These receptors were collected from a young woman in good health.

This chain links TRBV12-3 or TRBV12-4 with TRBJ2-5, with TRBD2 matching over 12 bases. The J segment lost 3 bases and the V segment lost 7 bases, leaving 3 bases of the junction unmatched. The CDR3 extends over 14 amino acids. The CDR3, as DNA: TGTGCCAGCACCCGGACTAGCGGGAAAGAGACCCAGTACTTC. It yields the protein CASTRTSGKETQYF.

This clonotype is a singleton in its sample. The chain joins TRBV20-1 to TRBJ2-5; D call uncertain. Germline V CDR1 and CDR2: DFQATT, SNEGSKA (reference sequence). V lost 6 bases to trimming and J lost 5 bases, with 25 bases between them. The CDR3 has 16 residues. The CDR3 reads CSALMPGDSLQETQYF. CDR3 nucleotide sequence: TGCAGTGCCCTGATGCCTGGCGACTCCCTTCAGGAGACCCAGTACTTC.

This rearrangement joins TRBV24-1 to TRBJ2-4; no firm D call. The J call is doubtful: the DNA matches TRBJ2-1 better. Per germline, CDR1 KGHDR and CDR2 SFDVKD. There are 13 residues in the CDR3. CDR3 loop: CATSDLRGREQFF. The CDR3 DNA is TGTGCCACCAGTGATTTGCGCGGTAGGGAGCAGTTCTTC.